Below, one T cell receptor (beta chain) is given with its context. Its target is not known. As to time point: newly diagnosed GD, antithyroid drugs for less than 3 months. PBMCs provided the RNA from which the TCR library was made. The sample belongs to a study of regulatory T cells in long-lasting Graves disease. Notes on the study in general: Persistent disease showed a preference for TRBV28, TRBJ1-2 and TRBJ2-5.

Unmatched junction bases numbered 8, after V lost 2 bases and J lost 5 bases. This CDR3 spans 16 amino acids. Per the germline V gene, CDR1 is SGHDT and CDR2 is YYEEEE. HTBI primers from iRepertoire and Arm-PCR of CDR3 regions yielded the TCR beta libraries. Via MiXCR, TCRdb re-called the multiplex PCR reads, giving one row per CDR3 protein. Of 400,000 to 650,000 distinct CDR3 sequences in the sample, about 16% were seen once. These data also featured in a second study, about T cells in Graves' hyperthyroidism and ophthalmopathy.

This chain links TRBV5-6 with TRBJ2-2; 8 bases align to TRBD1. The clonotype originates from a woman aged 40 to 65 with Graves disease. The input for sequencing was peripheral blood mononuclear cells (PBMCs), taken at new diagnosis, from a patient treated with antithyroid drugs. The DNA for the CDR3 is TGTGCCAGCAGCTTAGAGGGACAGGCGAGAACCGGGGAGCTGTTTTTT. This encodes CASSLEGQARTGELFF. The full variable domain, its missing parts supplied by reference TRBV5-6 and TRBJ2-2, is DAGVTQSPTHLIKTRGQQVTLRCSPKSGHDTVSWYQQALGQGPQFIFQYYEEEERQRGNFPDRFSGHQFPNYSSELNVNALLLGDSALYLCASSLEGQARTGELFFGEGSRLTVL.